The clone carrying this T cell receptor beta chain was found a few times. Its antigen remains unknown. Diagnoses were established using clinical symptoms, serum thyroxine and TRAb, thyroid ultrasound and orbital computed tomography. Isolation of PBMCs was performed on around 9.4 ml fresh peripheral blood. This specimen comes from a study of T cells in Graves' hyperthyroidism and ophthalmopathy. Amplification of TCR beta CDR3 regions was performed using RNA transcripts as template. When the TCR CDR3 underwent first-round RT-PCR, the HTBI primer set was used. Each CDR3 protein gets one entry after TCRdb re-called the multiplex PCR reads with MiXCR. Of about 380,000 distinct CDR3 sequences in the sample, approximately 12% are singletons; the top ten hold roughly 20%. The CDR3 runs 15 residues. V was pared by 7 bases and J by 0 bases, with 15 bases between. Study-level results: Most clonotypes expanded in the thyroid (above 0.001) were also present in blood.

This clonotype was obtained from a young man with Graves' hyperthyroidism that later progressed to Graves' ophthalmopathy. Material: blood. The V and J genes are TRBV6-7 and TRBJ1-1; no definite D call. TRBV6-7 is noted as an ORF with a role that remains uncertain. The CDR3 nucleotides read TGTGCCAGCACCGTGGTGGGCAGGATGAACACTGAAGCTTTCTTT. Its translation is CASTVVGRMNTEAFF.